This paragraph covers one T cell receptor (beta chain) sequence. The antigen it recognizes is unknown. No clone much larger than this one lies a single base away; base qualities are absent. The CDR3 has 15 amino acids, counting the end cysteine and phenylalanine. Only CDR3 DNA is held: 45 bases, read in frame from base 1. The germline V gene provides CDR1 SQVTM and CDR2 ANQGSEA. V trim: 7 bases; J trim: 10 bases; unmatched bases: 15. These data come from a study of blood T cell repertoires in COVID-19 (dated by TCRdb to the early 2020s). Concerning the study at large: Samples from collaborators originated in the United States, Italy and Spain and spanned both the acute and convalescent phases of COVID-19. The material from the prospective study consisted of cDNA or gDNA derived from T cells, B-cell-depleted T cells, or PBMCs. The dataset comprised deeply sampled blood TCRbeta repertoires from subjects exposed to, actively infected with, or recovered from COVID-19. The repertoires were released in a freely available public database intended as a resource for research on the immune response to SARS-CoV-2. The samples were drawn from the first 160 participants of the ongoing ImmuneRACE study and from more than 1,000 subjects provided by 6 global collaborators. Nearly every sample came with metadata listing a de-identified subject ID, COVID-19 status, age in years and sex. HLA class I and class II types, where available, came from metadata supplied by the sample provider rather than from assay-based typing. The investigation overall reported the following: The amount of clinical and demographic metadata varied by source and participant and was provided uncurated.

The immunoSEQ Assay, a bias-controlled multiplex PCR, was used to amplify TCRbeta CDR3 regions from genomic DNA. The source study handled its data this way. Nucleated cell counts per sample were estimated from amplification of reference gene primers within the assay. Sequence reads were collapsed and filtered to measure the absolute abundance of every unique TCRbeta CDR3 rearrangement. Productive Simpson clonality was computed per sample as the square root of Simpson's diversity index over productive rearrangements. TCRdb retrieved this table from immuneACCESS and kept in-frame rearrangements only. Not all clones are present; in checked studies, unresolved V genes account for under half, and no reason is known for the remainder. The D gene and trimming were derived from the DNA, and the V and J assignments and clone size from that table. The sample data list approximately 40,000 clones, and about 85% of these were observed just once. The ten largest clones capture more than 4.5% of the sample.

One collaborating source in Seattle enrolled patients while the patients were actively infected and followed the patients over time throughout the course of disease. Whole blood was collected in K2EDTA tubes by collaborating institutions according to the institutions' own protocols. Collaborator samples were shipped for TCRbeta analysis as frozen whole blood, isolated PBMCs, or DNA extracted from either sample type. The chain is assembled from TRBV29-1 and TRBJ2-1, with TRBD2 identical over 11 junction bases. Sequencing input: peripheral blood. The receptor was isolated from a man aged 55 to 70 with COVID-19, enrolled during active disease. The CDR3 loop reads CSATGLADLGGEQFF. The nucleotide sequence is given as TGCAGCGCCACGGGACTAGCGGACCTCGGAGGCGAGCAGTTCTTC.